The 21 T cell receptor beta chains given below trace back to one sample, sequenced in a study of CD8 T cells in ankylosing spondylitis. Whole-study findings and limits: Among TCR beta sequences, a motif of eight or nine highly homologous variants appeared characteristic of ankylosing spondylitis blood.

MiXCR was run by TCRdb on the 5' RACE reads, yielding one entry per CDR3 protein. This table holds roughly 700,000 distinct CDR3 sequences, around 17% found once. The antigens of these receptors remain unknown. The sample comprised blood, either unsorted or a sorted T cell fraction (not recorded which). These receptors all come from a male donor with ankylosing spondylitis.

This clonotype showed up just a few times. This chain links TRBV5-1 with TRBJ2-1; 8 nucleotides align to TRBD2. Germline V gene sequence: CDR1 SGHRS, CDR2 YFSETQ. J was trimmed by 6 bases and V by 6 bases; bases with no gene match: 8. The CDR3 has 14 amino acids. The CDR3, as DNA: TGCGCCAGCACGCATAGCGGGGTGGTCAATGAGCAGTTCTTC. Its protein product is CASTHSGVVNEQFF.

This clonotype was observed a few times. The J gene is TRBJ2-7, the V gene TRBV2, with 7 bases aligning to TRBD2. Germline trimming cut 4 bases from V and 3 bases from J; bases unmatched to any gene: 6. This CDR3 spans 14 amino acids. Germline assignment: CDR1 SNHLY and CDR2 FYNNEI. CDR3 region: CASSVASGYYEQYF. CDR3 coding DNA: TGTGCCAGCAGTGTAGCTAGCGGCTACTACGAGCAGTACTTC.

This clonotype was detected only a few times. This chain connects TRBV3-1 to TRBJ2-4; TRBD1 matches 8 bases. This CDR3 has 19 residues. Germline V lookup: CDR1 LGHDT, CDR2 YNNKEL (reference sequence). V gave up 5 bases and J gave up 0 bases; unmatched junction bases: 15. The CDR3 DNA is TGTGCCAGCAGCTCGAGCTCTCCACGACAGGGGAGAGCCAAAAACATTCAGTACTTC. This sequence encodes CASSSSSPRQGRAKNIQYF.

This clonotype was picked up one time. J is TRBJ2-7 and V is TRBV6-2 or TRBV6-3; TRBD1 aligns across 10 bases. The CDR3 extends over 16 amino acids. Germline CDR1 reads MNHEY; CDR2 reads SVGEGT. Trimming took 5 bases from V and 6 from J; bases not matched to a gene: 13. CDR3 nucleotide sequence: TGTGCCAGCAGTCGAGCGACGGGGGACAGGGGATGCGAGCAGTACTTC. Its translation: CASSRATGDRGCEQYF.

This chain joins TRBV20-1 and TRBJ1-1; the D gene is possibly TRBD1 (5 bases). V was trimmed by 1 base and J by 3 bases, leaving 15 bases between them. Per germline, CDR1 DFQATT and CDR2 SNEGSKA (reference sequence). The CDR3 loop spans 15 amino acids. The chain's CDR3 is CSARVRGYWDTEAFF. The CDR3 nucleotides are TGCAGTGCTAGAGTAAGGGGATATTGGGACACTGAAGCTTTCTTT.

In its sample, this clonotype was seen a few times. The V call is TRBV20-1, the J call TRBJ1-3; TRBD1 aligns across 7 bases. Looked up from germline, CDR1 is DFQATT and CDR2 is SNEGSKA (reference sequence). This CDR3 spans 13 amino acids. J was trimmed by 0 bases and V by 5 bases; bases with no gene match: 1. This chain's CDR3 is CSAWDSSGNTIYF. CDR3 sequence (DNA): TGCAGTGCTTGGGACAGCTCTGGAAACACCATATATTTT.

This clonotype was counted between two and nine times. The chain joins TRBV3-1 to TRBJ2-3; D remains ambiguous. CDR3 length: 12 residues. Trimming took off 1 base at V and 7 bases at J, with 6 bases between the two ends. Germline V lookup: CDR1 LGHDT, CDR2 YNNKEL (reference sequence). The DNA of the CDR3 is TGTGCCAGCAGCCAAGGGCGGTATACGCAGTATTTT. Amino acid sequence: CASSQGRYTQYF.

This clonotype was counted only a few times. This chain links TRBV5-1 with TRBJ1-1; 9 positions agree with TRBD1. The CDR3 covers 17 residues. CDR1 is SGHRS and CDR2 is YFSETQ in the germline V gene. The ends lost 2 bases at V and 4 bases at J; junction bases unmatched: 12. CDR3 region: CASSLRMTTGGPTEAFF. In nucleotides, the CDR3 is TGCGCCAGCAGCTTACGTATGACAACAGGGGGCCCCACTGAAGCTTTCTTT.

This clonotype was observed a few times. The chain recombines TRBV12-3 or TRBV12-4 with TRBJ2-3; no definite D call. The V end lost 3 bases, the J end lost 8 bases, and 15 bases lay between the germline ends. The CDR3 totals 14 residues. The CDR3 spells CASSFARPLGTQYF. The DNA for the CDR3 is TGTGCCAGCAGTTTCGCGCGGCCCCTAGGTACGCAGTATTTT.

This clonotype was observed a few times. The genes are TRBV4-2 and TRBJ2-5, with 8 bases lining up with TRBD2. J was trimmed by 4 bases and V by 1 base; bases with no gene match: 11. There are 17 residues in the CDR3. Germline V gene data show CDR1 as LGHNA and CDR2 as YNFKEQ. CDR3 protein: CASSQVDGGAYLETQYF. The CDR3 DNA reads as TGTGCCAGCAGCCAAGTAGACGGGGGGGCCTATTTAGAGACCCAGTACTTC.

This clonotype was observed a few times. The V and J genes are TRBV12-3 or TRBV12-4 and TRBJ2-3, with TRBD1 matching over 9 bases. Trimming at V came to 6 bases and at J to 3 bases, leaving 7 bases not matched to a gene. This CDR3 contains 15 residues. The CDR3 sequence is CASRGTGIFTDTQYF. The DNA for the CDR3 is TGTGCCAGCAGGGGGACAGGGATTTTTACAGATACGCAGTATTTT.

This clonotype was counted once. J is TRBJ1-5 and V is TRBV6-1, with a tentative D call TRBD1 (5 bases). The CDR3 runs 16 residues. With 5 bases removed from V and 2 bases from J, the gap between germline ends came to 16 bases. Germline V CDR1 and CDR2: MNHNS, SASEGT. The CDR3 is CASSNLGVSGNQPQHF. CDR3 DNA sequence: TGTGCCAGCAGTAATTTAGGGGTGAGTGGCAATCAGCCCCAGCATTTT.

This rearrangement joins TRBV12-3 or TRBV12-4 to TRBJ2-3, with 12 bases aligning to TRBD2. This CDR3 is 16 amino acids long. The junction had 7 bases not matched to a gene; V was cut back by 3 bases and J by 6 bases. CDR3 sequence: CASSFLLAGGVDTQYF. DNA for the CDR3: TGTGCCAGCAGTTTTTTACTAGCGGGGGGAGTGGATACGCAGTATTTT.

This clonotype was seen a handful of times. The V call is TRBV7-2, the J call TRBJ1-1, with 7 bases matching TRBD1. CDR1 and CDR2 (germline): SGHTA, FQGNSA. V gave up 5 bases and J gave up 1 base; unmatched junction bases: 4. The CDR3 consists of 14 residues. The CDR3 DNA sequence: TGTGCCAGCAGCCAGGACAGGACGAACACTGAAGCTTTCTTT. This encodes CASSQDRTNTEAFF.

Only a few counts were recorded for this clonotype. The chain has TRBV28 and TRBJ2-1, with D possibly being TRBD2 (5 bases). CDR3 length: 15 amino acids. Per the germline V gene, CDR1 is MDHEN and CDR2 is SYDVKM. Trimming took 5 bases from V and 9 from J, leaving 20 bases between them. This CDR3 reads CASSTPRLAIGEQFF. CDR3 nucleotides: TGTGCCAGCAGTACTCCCAGGCTAGCTATAGGTGAGCAGTTCTTC. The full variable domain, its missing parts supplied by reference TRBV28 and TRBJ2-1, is DVKVTQSSRYLVKRTGEKVFLECVQDMDHENMFWYRQDPGLGLRLIYFSYDVKMKEKGDIPEGYSVSREKKERFSLILESASTNQTSMYLCASSTPRLAIGEQFFGPGTRLTVL.

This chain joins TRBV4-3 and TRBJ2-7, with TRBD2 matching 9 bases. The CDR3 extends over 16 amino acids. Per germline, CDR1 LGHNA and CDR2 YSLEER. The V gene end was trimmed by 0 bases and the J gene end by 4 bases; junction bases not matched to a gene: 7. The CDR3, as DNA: TGCGCCAGCAGCCAAGACATAGCGGGAGTTGCTTACGAGCAGTACTTC. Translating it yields CASSQDIAGVAYEQYF.

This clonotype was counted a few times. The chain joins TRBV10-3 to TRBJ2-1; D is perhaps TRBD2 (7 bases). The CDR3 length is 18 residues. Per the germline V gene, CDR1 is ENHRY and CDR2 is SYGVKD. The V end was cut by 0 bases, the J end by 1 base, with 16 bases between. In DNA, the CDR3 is TGTGCCATCAGTGAGTCTCAGGGGAGGGGATATTCCTACAATGAGCAGTTCTTC. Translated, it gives CAISESQGRGYSYNEQFF.

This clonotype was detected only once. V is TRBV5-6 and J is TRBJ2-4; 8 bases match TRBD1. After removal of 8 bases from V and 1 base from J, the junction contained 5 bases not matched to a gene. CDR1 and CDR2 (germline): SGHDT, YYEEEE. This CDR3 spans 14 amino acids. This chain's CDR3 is CASRTGNAKNIQYF. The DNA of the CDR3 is TGTGCCAGTAGGACAGGGAACGCCAAAAACATTCAGTACTTC.

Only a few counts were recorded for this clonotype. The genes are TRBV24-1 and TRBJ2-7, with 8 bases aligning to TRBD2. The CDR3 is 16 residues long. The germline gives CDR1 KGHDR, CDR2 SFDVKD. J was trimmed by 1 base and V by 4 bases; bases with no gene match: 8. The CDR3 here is CATSDPTSGKSYEQYF. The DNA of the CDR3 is TGTGCCACCAGTGACCCCACTAGCGGTAAATCCTACGAGCAGTACTTC.

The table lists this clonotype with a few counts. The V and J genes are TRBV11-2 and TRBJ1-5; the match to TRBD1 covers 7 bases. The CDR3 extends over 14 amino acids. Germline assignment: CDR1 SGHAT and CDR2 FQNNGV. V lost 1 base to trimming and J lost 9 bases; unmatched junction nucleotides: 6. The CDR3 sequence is CASSLGGGLGPQHF. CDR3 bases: TGTGCCAGCAGCTTAGGAGGGGGCTTAGGGCCCCAGCATTTT.

The CDR3 DNA reads as TGTGCCACCAGCACGAAGACAGGGAGGGTTGGGGGGAGCAATCAGCCCCAGCATTTT. This translates into CATSTKTGRVGGSNQPQHF. The genes are TRBV15 and TRBJ1-5, with 7 bases aligning to TRBD1. The CDR3 extends over 19 amino acids. In germline, CDR1 is LNHNV, CDR2 YYDKDF (reference sequence). V shed 4 bases and J 1 base; nucleotides not matched to a gene: 16.